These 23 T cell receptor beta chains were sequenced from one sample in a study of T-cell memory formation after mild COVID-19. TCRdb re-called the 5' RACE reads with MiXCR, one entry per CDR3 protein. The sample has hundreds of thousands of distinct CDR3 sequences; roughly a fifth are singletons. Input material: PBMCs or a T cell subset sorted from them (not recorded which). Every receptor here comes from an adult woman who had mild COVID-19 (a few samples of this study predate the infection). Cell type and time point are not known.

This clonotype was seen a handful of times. The CDR3 region has the DNA TGTGCCAGCAGTTTAGGCAGGTTCACGCAGTATTTT. It codes for CASSLGRFTQYF. The chain links TRBV12-3 or TRBV12-4 to TRBJ2-3; D gene ambiguous. This CDR3 contains 12 residues. V lost 1 base to trimming and J lost 9 bases, with 8 bases between them.

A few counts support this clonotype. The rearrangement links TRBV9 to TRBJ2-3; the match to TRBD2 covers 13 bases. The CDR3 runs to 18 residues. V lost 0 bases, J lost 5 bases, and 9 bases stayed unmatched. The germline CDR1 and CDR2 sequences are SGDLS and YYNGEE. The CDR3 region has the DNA TGTGCCAGCAGCGTAGGATTACTAGCGGGGGGGCTTGGAGATACGCAGTATTTT. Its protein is CASSVGLLAGGLGDTQYF.

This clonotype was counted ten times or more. The CDR3 DNA is TGCAGCGTGACGCAGGGGACCTACGAGCAGTACTTC. Encoded protein: CSVTQGTYEQYF. The V gene is TRBV29-1, the J gene TRBJ2-7, with D possibly being TRBD1 (6 bases). Trimming removed 6 bases at V and 2 bases at J, with 11 bases between. Germline CDR1 and CDR2: SQVTM and ANQGSEA. The CDR3 has 12 residues.

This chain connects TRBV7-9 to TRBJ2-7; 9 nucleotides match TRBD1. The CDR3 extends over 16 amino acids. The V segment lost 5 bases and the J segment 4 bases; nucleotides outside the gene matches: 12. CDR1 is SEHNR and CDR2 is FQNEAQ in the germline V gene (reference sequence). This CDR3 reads CASSPQMGQGRYEQYF. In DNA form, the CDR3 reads TGTGCCAGCAGCCCTCAGATGGGACAGGGTCGGTACGAGCAGTACTTC. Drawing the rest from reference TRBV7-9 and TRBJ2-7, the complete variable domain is DTGVSQNPRHKITKRGQNVTFRCDPISEHNRLYWYRQTLGQGPEFLTYFQNEAQLEKSRLLSDRFSAERPKGSFSTLEIQRTEQGDSAMYLCASSPQMGQGRYEQYFGPGTRLTVT.

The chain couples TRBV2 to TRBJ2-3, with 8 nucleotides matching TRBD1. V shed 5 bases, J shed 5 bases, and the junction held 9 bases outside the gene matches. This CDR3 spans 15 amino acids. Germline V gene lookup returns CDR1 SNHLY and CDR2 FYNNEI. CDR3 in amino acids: CASSRGGTGGDTQYF. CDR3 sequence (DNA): TGTGCCAGCAGTAGAGGGGGGACAGGAGGAGATACGCAGTATTTT.

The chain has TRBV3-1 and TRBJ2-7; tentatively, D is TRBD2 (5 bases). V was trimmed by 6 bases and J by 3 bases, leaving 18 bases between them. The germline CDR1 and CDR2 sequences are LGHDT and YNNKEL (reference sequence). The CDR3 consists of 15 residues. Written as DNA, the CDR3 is TGTGCCAGCAGACATGAGGGTTCCCTTAGCTACGAGCAGTACTTC. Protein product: CASRHEGSLSYEQYF.

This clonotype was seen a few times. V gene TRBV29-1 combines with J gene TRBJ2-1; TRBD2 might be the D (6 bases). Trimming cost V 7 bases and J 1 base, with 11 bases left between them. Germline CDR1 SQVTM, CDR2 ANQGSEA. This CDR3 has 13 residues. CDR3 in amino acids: CSALADSYNEQFF. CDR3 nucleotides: TGCAGCGCATTAGCGGATTCCTACAATGAGCAGTTCTTC.

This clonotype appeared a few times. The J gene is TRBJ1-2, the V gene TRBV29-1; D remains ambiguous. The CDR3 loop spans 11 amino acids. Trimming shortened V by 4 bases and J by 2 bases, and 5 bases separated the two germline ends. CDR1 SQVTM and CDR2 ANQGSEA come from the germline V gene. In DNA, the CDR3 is TGCAGCGTTGCACGGAACTATGGCTACACCTTC. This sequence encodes CSVARNYGYTF.

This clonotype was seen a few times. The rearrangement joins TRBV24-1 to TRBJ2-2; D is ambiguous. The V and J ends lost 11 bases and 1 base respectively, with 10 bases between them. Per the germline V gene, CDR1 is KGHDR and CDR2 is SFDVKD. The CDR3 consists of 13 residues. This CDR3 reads CAISGWNTGELFF. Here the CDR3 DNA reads TGTGCCATCTCAGGTTGGAACACCGGGGAGCTGTTTTTT.

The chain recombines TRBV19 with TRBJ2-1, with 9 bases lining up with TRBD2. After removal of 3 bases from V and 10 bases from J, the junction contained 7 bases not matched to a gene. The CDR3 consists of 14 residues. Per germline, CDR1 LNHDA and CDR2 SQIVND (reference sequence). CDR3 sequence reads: CASSIAASGKEQFF. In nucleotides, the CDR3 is TGTGCCAGTAGTATCGCGGCTAGCGGGAAAGAGCAGTTCTTC.

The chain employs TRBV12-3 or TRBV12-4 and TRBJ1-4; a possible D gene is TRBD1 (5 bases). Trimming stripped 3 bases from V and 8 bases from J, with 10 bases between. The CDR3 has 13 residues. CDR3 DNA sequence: TGTGCCAGCAGTTTGAGTGGGGGAGAAAAACTGTTTTTT. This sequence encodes CASSLSGGEKLFF.

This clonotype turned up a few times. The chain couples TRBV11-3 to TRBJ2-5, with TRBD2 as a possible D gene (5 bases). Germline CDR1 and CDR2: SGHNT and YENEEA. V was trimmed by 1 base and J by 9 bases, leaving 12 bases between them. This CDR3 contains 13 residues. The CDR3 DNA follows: TGTGCCAGCAGCTTAGGGGAGTGGGAGTCCCAGTACTTC. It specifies CASSLGEWESQYF.

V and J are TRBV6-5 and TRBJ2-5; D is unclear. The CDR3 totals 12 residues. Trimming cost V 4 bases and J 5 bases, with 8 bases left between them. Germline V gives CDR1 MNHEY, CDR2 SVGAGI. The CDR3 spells CASSSIRETQYF. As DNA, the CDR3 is TGTGCCAGCAGTTCCATTCGGGAGACCCAGTACTTC.

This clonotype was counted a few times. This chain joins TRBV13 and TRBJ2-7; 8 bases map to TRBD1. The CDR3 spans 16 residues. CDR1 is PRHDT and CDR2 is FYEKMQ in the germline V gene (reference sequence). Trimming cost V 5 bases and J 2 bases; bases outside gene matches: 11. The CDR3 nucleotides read TGTGCCAGCAGCCTAAACTATGGGACAGGAGCCTACGAGCAGTACTTC. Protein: CASSLNYGTGAYEQYF.

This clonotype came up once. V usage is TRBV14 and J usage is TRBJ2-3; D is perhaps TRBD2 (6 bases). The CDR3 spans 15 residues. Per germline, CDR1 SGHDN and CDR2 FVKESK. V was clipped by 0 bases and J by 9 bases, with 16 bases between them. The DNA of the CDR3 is TGTGCCAGCAGCCAAGAAACTAGCCTATGGGGGACGCAGTATTTT. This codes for CASSQETSLWGTQYF.

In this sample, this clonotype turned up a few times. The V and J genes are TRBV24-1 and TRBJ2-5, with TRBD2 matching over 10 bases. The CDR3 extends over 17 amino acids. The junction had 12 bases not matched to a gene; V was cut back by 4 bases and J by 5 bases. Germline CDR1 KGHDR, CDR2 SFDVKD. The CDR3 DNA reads TGTGCCACCAGTGACGGGAGGTCTAGCGGGAGTCTGGAGACCCAGTACTTC. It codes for CATSDGRSSGSLETQYF.

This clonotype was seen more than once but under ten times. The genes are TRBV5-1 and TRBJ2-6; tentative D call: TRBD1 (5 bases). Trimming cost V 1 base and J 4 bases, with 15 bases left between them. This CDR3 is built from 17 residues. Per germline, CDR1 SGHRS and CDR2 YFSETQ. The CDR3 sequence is CASSLQVSRAGANVLTF. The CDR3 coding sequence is TGCGCCAGCAGCTTGCAGGTGTCCAGGGCAGGGGCCAACGTCCTGACTTTC.

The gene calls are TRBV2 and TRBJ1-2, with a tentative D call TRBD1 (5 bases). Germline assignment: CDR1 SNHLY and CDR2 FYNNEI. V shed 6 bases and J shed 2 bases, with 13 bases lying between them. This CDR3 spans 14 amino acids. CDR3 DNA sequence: TGTGCCAGCAGAGTAGGAGGGACGAACTATGGCTACACCTTC. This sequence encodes CASRVGGTNYGYTF. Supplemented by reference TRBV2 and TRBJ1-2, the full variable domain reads EPEVTQTPSHQVTQMGQEVILRCVPISNHLYFYWYRQILGQKVEFLVSFYNNEISEKSEIFDDQFSVERPDGSNFTLKIRSTKLEDSAMYFCASRVGGTNYGYTFGSGTRLTVV.

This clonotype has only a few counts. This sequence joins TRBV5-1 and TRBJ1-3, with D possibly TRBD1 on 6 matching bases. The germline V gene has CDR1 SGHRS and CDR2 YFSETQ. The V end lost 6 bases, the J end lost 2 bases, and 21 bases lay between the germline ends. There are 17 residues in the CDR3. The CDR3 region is CASTLLRGVEPGNTIYF. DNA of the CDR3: TGCGCCAGCACCCTCCTTAGGGGGGTTGAACCTGGAAACACCATATATTTT.

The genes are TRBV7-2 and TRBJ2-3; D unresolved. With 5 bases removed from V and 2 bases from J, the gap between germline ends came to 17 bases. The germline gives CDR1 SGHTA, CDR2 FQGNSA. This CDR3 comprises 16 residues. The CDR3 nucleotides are TGTGCCAGCAGCATACTGGGTCAGCCCAACACAGATACGCAGTATTTT. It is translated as CASSILGQPNTDTQYF.

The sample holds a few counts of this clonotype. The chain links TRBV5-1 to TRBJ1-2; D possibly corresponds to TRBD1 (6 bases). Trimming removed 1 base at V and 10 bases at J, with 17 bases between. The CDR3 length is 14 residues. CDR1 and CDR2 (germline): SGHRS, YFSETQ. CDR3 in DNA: TGCGCCAGCAGCTTGAGGTCAGGGGTTGTTGACTACACCTTC. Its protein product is CASSLRSGVVDYTF.

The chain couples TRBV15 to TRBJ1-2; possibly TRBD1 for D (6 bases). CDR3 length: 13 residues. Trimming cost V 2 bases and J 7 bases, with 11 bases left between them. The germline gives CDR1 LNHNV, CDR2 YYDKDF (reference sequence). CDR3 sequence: CATSRNRETGYTF. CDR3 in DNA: TGTGCCACCAGCAGAAACAGGGAAACTGGCTACACCTTC. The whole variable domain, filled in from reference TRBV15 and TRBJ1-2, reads DAMVIQNPRYQVTQFGKPVTLSCSQTLNHNVMYWYQQKSSQAPKLLFHYYDKDFNNEADTPDNFQSRRPNTSFCFLDIRSPGLGDTAMYLCATSRNRETGYTFGSGTRLTVV.

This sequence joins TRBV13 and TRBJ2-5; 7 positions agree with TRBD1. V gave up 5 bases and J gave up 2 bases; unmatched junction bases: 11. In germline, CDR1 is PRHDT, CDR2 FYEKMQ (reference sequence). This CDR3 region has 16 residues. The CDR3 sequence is CASSNRQGGPQETQYF. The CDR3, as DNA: TGTGCCAGCAGCAACCGACAGGGTGGCCCTCAAGAGACCCAGTACTTC. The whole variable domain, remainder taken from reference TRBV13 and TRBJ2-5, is AAGVIQSPRHLIKEKRETATLKCYPIPRHDTVYWYQQGPGQDPQFLISFYEKMQSDKGSIPDRFSAQQFSDYHSELNMSSLELGDSALYFCASSNRQGGPQETQYFGPGTRLLVL.